Below, one TCR beta chain is given with its context. Germline V gene data show CDR1 as ENHRY and CDR2 as SYGVKD. The CDR3 loop spans 12 amino acids. The germline V and J ends were trimmed by 2 bases and 5 bases, with 7 bases remaining between them. Using immunoSEQ multiplex PCR, the repertoire was profiled, and TCRdb retains in-frame clones only, with some absent. The table lists around 59,000 clones, approximately 81% of them singletons. The entry originates in a study of blood T cell repertoires in COVID-19. This chain uses TRBV10-3 with TRBJ2-7, with D possibly matching TRBD1 (5 bases). Source material: peripheral blood. The source is a woman of 80 years or more with active or convalescent COVID-19. CDR3 DNA: TGTGCCATCAGTGAGGGGGCTAACGAGCAGTACTTC. Its translation: CAISEGANEQYF.